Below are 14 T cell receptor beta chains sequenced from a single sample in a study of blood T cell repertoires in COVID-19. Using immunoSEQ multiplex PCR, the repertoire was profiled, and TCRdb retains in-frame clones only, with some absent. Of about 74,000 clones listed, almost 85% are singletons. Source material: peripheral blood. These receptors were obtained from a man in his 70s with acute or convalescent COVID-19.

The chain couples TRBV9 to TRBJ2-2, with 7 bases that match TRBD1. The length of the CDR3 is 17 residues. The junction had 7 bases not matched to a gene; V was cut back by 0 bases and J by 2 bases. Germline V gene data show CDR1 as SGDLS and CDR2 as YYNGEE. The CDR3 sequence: CASSVAQGQYNTGELFF. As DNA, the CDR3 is TGTGCCAGCAGCGTAGCCCAGGGACAGTATAACACCGGGGAGCTGTTTTTT. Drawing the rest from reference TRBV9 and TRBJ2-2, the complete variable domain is DSGVTQTPKHLITATGQRVTLRCSPRSGDLSVYWYQQSLDQGLQFLIQYYNGEERAKGNILERFSAQQFPDLHSELNLSSLELGDSALYFCASSVAQGQYNTGELFFGEGSRLTVL.

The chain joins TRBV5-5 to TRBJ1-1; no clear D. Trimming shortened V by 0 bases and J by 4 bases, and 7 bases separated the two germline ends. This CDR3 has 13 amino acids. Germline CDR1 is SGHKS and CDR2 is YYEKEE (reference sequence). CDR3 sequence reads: CASSLGGGTEAFF. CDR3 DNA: TGTGCCAGCAGCTTGGGGGGAGGCACTGAAGCTTTCTTT.

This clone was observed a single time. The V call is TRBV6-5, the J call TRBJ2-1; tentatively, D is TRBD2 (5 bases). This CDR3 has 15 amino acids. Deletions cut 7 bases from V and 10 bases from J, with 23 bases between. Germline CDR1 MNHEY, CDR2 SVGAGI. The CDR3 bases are TGTGCCAGCACCCAAGACACCGGGGTCTGGAGGGAGCAGTTCTTC. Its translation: CASTQDTGVWREQFF.

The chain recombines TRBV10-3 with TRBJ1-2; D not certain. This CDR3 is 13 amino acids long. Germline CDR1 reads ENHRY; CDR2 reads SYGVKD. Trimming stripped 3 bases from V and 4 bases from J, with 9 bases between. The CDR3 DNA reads TGTGCCATCAGTGAACAGCCTTCCTATGGCTACACCTTC. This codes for CAISEQPSYGYTF.

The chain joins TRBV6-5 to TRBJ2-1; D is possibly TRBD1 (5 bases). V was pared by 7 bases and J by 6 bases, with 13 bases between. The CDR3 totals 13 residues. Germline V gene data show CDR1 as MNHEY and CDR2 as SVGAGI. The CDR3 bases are TGTGCCAGCAACCGGCCAGGGATCAATGAGCAGTTCTTC. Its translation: CASNRPGINEQFF.

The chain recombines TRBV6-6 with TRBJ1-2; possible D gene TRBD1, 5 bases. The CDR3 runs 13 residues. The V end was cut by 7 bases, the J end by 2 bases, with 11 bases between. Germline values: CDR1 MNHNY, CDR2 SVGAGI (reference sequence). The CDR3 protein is CASTEDINYGYTF. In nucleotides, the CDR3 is TGTGCCAGCACCGAGGACATAAACTATGGCTACACCTTC.

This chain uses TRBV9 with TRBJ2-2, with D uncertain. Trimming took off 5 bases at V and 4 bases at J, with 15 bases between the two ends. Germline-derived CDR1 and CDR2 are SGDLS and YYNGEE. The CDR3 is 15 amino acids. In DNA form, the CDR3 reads TGTGCCAGCAGTGTTCAGTCGATAAGCACCGGGGAGCTGTTTTTT. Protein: CASSVQSISTGELFF.

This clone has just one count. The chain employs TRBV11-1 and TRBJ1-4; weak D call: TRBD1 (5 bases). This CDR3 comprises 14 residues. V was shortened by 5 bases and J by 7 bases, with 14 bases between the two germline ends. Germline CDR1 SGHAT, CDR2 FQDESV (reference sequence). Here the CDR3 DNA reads TGTGCCAGCAGCCAAGGGGCAGGCGGTGAAAAACTGTTTTTT. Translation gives CASSQGAGGEKLFF.

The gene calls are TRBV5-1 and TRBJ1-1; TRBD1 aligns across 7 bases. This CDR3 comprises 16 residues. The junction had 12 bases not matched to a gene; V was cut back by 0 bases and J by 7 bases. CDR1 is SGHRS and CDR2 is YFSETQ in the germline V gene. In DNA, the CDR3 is TGCGCCAGCAGCTTGGCCCCTACAGGGGAACGGGGTGAAGCTTTCTTT. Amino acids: CASSLAPTGERGEAFF.

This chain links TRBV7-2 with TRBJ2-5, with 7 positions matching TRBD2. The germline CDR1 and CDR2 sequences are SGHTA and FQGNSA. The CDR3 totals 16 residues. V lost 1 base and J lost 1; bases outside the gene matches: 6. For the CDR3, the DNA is TGTGCCAGCAGCTTAGGGTCTAGCGGTGGCCAAGAGACCCAGTACTTC. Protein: CASSLGSSGGQETQYF.

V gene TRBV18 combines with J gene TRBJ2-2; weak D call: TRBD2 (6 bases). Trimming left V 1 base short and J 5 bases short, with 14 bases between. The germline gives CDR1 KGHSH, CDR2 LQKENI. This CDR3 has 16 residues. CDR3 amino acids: CASSPLEGAGTGELFF. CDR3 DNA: TGTGCCAGCTCACCACTGGAAGGGGCGGGAACCGGGGAGCTGTTTTTT.

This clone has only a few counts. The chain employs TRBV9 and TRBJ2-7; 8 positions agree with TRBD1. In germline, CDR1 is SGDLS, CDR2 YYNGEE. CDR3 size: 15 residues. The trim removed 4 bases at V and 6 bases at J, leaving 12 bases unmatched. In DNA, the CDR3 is TGTGCCAGCAGCTCAGAAGGGCAGGGGGCTCTCGAGCAGTACTTC. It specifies CASSSEGQGALEQYF. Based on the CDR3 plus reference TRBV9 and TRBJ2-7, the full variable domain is DSGVTQTPKHLITATGQRVTLRCSPRSGDLSVYWYQQSLDQGLQFLIQYYNGEERAKGNILERFSAQQFPDLHSELNLSSLELGDSALYFCASSSEGQGALEQYFGPGTRLTVT.

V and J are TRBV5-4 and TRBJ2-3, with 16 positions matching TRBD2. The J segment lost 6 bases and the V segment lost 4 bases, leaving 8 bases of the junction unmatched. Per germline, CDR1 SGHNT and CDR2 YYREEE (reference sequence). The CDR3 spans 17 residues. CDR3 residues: CASSPKPGLAGGDTQYF. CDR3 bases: TGTGCCAGCAGCCCCAAACCGGGACTAGCGGGGGGGGATACGCAGTATTTT.

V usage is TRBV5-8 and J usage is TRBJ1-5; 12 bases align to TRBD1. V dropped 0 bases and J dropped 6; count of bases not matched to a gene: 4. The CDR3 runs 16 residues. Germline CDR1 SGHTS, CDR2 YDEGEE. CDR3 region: CASSLGDRGRGQPQHF. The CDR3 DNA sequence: TGTGCCAGCAGCTTGGGGGACAGGGGGCGCGGTCAGCCCCAGCATTTT. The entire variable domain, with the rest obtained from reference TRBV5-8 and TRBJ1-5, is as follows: EAGVTQSPTHLIKTRGQQATLRCSPISGHTSVYWYQQALGLGLQFLLWYDEGEERNRGNFPPRFSGRQFPNYSSELNVNALELEDSALYLCASSLGDRGRGQPQHFGDGTRLSIL.